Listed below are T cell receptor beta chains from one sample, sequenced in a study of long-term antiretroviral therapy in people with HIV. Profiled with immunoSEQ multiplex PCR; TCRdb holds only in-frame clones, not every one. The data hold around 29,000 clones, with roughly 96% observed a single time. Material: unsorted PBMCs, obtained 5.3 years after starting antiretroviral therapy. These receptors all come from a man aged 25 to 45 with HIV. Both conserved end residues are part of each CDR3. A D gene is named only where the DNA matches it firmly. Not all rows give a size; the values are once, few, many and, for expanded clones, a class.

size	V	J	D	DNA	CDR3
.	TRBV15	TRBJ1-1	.	TGTGCCACCAGCAGACAGGGGCACACTGAAGCTTTCTTT	CATSRQGHTEAFF
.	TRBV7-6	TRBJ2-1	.	TGTGCCAGCAGCCCCAGGCGGGACAATGAGCAGTTCTTC	CASSPRRDNEQFF
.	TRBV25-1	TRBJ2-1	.	TGTGCCAGCAGTGAATGGAGTGGGGCCGACTACAATGAGCAGTTCTTC	CASSEWSGADYNEQFF
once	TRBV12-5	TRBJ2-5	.	TGTGCTAGTGGTCCGTCCAATGGGGAGACCCAGTACTTC	CASGPSNGETQYF
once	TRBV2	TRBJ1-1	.	TGTGCCAGCACTCAAGACGCAGGGGTCACTGAAGCTTTCTTT	CASTQDAGVTEAFF
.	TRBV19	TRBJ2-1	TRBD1	TGTGCCAGTAGTATCCTCAGGGGGCAGTCCTACAATGAGCAGTTCTTC	CASSILRGQSYNEQFF
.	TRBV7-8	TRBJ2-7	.	TGTGCCAGCAGCTTTCGCGGAATAGAGCAGTACTTC	CASSFRGIEQYF
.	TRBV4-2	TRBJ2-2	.	TGTGCCAGCAGGGCAAACACCGGGGAGCTGTTTTTT	CASRANTGELFF
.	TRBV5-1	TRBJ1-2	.	TGCGCCAGCAGCTTGGTTTGGGGCCCTAACTATGGCTACACCTTC	CASSLVWGPNYGYTF
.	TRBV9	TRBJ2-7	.	TGTGCCAGCAGCGTAGATATTTGGTCCTACGAGCAGTACTTC	CASSVDIWSYEQYF
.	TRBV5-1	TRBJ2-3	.	TGCGCCAGCAGCTTGGCCATATCGGGCACAGATACGCAGTATTTT	CASSLAISGTDTQYF
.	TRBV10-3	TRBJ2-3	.	TGTGCCATCAGTGAGCGAGATTTAAGCGCGAAAGATACGCAGTATTTT	CAISERDLSAKDTQYF
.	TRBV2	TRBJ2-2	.	TGTGCCAGCAGTGAAAGGGGGGGGAGCACCGGGGAGCTGTTTTTT	CASSERGGSTGELFF
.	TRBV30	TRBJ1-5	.	TGTGCCTGGAGTGAACAGGGAGGACAGCCCCAGCATTTT	CAWSEQGGQPQHF
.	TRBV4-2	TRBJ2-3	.	TGTGCCAGCAGCCACAAAGACACAGATACGCAGTATTTT	CASSHKDTDTQYF
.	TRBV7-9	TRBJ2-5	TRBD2	TGTGCCAGCAGCTCGAGACCGGGACTAGCGGGGGGGAGGGAGACCCAGTACTTC	CASSSRPGLAGGRETQYF
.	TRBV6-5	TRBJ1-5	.	TGTGCCAGCAGTTACTCGCCTTATCAGCCCCAGCATTTT	CASSYSPYQPQHF
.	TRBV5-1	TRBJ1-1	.	TGCGCCAGCAGCTTGGGTCCCTTACACACTGAAGCTTTCTTT	CASSLGPLHTEAFF
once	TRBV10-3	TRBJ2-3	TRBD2	TGTGCCATCAGTGATCTAGCGGGAGCGACAGATACGCAGTATTTT	CAISDLAGATDTQYF
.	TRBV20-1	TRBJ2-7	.	TGCAGTGCCTCCGTCGGGTACGAGCAGTACTTC	CSASVGYEQYF
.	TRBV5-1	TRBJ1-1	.	TGCGCCAGCTCCGGACAGCTAACATCTGAAGCTTTCTTT	CASSGQLTSEAFF
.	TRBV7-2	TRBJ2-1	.	TGTGCCAGCAGCACCCCTAGGGGCCGCTCCTACAATGAGCAGTTCTTC	CASSTPRGRSYNEQFF
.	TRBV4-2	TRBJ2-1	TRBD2	TGTGCCAGCAGCCAAGAAGCGGGGGGGCGCTACAATGAGCAGTTCTTC	CASSQEAGGRYNEQFF
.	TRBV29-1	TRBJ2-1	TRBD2	TGCGGTGGCGGGAGGGCCCACAATGAGCAGTTCTTC	CGGGRAHNEQFF
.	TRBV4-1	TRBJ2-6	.	TGCGCCAGCAGGGGGTGGGGGGCCAACGTCCTGACTTTC	CASRGWGANVLTF
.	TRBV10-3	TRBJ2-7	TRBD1	TGTGCCATCAGTTCGACAGGGGGATCCTACGAGCAGTACTTC	CAISSTGGSYEQYF
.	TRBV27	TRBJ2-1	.	TGTGCCAGCAGTTTTGTGGCAGCCAATGAGCAGTTCTTC	CASSFVAANEQFF
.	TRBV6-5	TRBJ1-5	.	TGTGCCAGCAGTCCTTCCGGGACGGATCATCAGCCCCAGCATTTT	CASSPSGTDHQPQHF
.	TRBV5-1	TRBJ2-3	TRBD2	TGCGCCAGCAGCACCGGGACTAGCGGGGACACAGATACGCAGTATTTT	CASSTGTSGDTDTQYF
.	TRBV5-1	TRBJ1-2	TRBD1	TGCGCCAGCAGCGCCGGGACAGGCTATAACTATGGCTACACCTTC	CASSAGTGYNYGYTF
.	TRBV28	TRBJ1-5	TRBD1	TGTGCCACTAGGGACAGGGGTCAGCCCCAGCATTTT	CATRDRGQPQHF
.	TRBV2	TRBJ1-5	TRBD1	TGTGCCAGCAGCGGCTACGGGACAGGGAATCAGCCCCAGCATTTT	CASSGYGTGNQPQHF
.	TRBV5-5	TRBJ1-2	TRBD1	TGTGCCAGCAGCTTTGACAGGGATTGGGGCTACACCTTC	CASSFDRDWGYTF
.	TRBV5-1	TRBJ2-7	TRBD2	TGCGCCAGCAGCTTGGTTGTCGGGGCTAGCGGGAGGACAGACGAGCAGTACTTC	CASSLVVGASGRTDEQYF
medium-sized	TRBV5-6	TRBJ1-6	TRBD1	TGTGCCAGCAGCCGACAGGGGGCCCTGGGCTCCTATAATTCACCCCTCCACTTT	CASSRQGALGSYNSPLHF
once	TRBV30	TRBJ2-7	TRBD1	TGTGCCTGGAGTCCACGGGACAGGGTAGCCTACGAGCAGTACTTC	CAWSPRDRVAYEQYF
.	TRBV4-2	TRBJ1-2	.	TGTGCCAGCAGCCAACTGGGTCGGGGAGACTATGGCTACACCTTC	CASSQLGRGDYGYTF
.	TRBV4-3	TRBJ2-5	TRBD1	TGCGCCAGCAGCCAAGAGGTGGACAGGGTGTTTGAGACCCAGTACTTC	CASSQEVDRVFETQYF
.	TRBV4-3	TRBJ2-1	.	TGCGCCAGCAGCCAAGAGTACGAGCAGTTCTTC	CASSQEYEQFF
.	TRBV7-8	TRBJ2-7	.	TGTGCCAGCAGCCCGACGGGATTCTTCTACGAGCAGTACTTC	CASSPTGFFYEQYF
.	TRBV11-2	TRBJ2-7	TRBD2	TGTGCCAGCAGCTTACTAGCGGGAGGGTTCTACCGGGATTACGAGCAGTACTTC	CASSLLAGGFYRDYEQYF
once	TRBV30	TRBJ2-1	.	TGTGCCTGGGACCCGGGTACCTACAATGAGCAGTTCTTC	CAWDPGTYNEQFF
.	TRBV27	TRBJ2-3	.	TGTGCCAGCAGTTGGGGGGCGGGGCAAGATACGCAGTATTTT	CASSWGAGQDTQYF
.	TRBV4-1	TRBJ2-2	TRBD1	TGCGCCAGCAGCCCCCCGGGACAGGGAAGGACCGGGGAGCTGTTTTTT	CASSPPGQGRTGELFF
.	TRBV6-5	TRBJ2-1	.	TGTGCCAGCAGTGCCCCGGGACAACTCAACAATGAGCAGTTCTTC	CASSAPGQLNNEQFF
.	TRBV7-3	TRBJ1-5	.	TGTGCCAGCAGCTTAGGATTGGGTCAGCCCCAGCATTTT	CASSLGLGQPQHF
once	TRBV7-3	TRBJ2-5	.	TGTGCCAGCAGCTTAGCCAGGGAAGAGACCCAGTACTTC	CASSLAREETQYF
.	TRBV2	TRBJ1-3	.	TGTGCCAGCAGGTCGAGTTTCTCTGGAAACACCATATATTTT	CASRSSFSGNTIYF
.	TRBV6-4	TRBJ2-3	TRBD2	TGTGCCAGCAGTGCCGAGCGGGGAGATACGCAGTATTTT	CASSAERGDTQYF
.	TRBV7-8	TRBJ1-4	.	TGTGCCAGCAGCTTAGGCCCCGGGGGCCGGTCTAATGAAAAACTGTTTTTT	CASSLGPGGRSNEKLFF
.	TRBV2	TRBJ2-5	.	TGTGCCAGCAGAGGGACTTTTAAACAAGAGACCCAGTACTTC	CASRGTFKQETQYF
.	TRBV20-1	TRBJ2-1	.	TGCAGTGCCGTCACCTACAATGAGCAGTTCTTC	CSAVTYNEQFF